The 28 T cell receptor beta chains listed next were all sequenced from one sample in a study of T cells after yellow fever vaccination. Using its own MiXCR run on the 5' RACE reads, TCRdb lists one record per CDR3 protein. The sample contains some 320,000 distinct CDR3 sequences, 4% to 5.5% of which appear only once. The sequenced sample was PBMCs, obtained 15 days after the yellow fever booster vaccination. The receptors shown here come from a man between 18 and 29 years old who received the YFV17D yellow fever vaccine.

This clonotype was counted many times. The gene calls are TRBV12-3 or TRBV12-4 and TRBJ1-1; D is uncertain. The V end lost 6 bases, the J end lost 3 bases, and 17 bases lay between the germline ends. The CDR3 length is 15 residues. Here the CDR3 DNA reads TGTGCCAGCAGCCCATCTCTTTTTTCCCACACTGAAGCTTTCTTT. Encoded protein: CASSPSLFSHTEAFF.

This clonotype has a handful of counts. Its ends do not fully match the called genes, so a read error is possible. The genes are TRBV20-1 and TRBJ2-7; no definite D call. In germline, CDR1 is DFQATT, CDR2 SNEGSKA (reference sequence). The CDR3 spans 13 residues. The DNA for the CDR3 is TGCAGTGCCAGAGAGAAATGGGTCTACGAGCAGTACTTC. This encodes CSAREKWVYEQYF.

The rearrangement joins TRBV4-1 to TRBJ1-1; D is unclear. The V gene lost 6 bases and the J gene lost 1 base, with 12 bases spanning the gap. Germline V gene lookup returns CDR1 MGHRA and CDR2 YSYEKL. The CDR3 covers 14 residues. The CDR3 DNA follows: TGCGCCAGCAGGCCACCGTGGGGGAACACTGAAGCTTTCTTT. Residues: CASRPPWGNTEAFF.

The sample holds many counts of this clonotype. This chain connects TRBV24-1 to TRBJ1-2; a weak D match, TRBD1 (5 bases). Germline V gene lookup returns CDR1 KGHDR and CDR2 SFDVKD. The CDR3 consists of 15 residues. Trimming took 3 bases from V and 6 from J, leaving 16 bases between them. CDR3 nucleotide sequence: TGTGCCACCAGTGATCCCGGGACCGGAATAGATGGCTACACCTTC. Translating it yields CATSDPGTGIDGYTF.

This clonotype was counted ten times or more. V is TRBV6-2 or TRBV6-3 and J is TRBJ2-1; TRBD2 aligns across 8 bases. Germline V gives CDR1 MNHEY, CDR2 SVGEGT. The length of the CDR3 is 14 residues. J was trimmed by 9 bases and V by 8 bases; bases with no gene match: 12. This CDR3 is CASLRLANIGEQFF. The CDR3 DNA reads TGTGCCAGCCTAAGACTAGCGAATATTGGTGAGCAGTTCTTC.

The chain has TRBV2 and TRBJ2-7, with 8 positions matching TRBD1. This CDR3 is 15 amino acids long. Per the germline V gene, CDR1 is SNHLY and CDR2 is FYNNEI. The V and J ends lost 5 bases and 4 bases, in that order; junction bases with no gene match: 10. The CDR3 sequence: CASSPGQGRMYEQYF. CDR3 DNA: TGTGCCAGCAGTCCTGGACAGGGTAGGATGTACGAGCAGTACTTC. Complete variable domain (other parts from reference TRBV2 and TRBJ2-7): EPEVTQTPSHQVTQMGQEVILRCVPISNHLYFYWYRQILGQKVEFLVSFYNNEISEKSEIFDDQFSVERPDGSNFTLKIRSTKLEDSAMYFCASSPGQGRMYEQYFGPGTRLTVT.

This clonotype was found many times. The chain links TRBV12-3 or TRBV12-4 to TRBJ2-3, with D unresolved. This CDR3 spans 14 amino acids. Trimming cost V 7 bases and J 2 bases, with 13 bases left between them. The CDR3 region is CASTLYRYTDTQYF. DNA of the CDR3: TGTGCCAGCACCCTTTACCGTTACACAGATACGCAGTATTTT.

This clonotype was seen repeatedly, ten times or more. CDR3 residues: CASSVVSDTEAFF. DNA for the CDR3: TGTGCCAGCAGCGTAGTGAGCGACACTGAAGCTTTCTTT. The gene calls are TRBV9 and TRBJ1-1; D remains ambiguous. Between the trimmed V and J ends, which lost 0 bases and 3 bases, there was a span of 6 bases. Germline V lookup: CDR1 SGDLS, CDR2 YYNGEE. The CDR3 contains 13 residues.

This clonotype occurred many times. The chain joins TRBV4-2 to TRBJ1-1, with 7 nucleotides matching TRBD1. The CDR3 extends over 14 amino acids. Losses at the gene ends were 3 bases for V and 6 bases for J; bases not matched to a gene: 7. The V gene's germline CDR1 is LGHNA and CDR2 YNFKEQ. CDR3 loop: CASSHNRGSSEAFF. In nucleotides, the CDR3 is TGTGCCAGCAGCCATAACAGGGGATCGTCTGAAGCTTTCTTT.

V and J are TRBV20-1 and TRBJ1-6; D is unresolved. The CDR3 spans 13 residues. The ends were cut back, 6 bases at V and 1 base at J, with 7 bases in the middle. In germline, CDR1 is DFQATT, CDR2 SNEGSKA (reference sequence). The DNA of the CDR3 is TGCAGTGCGGTGGCGTCCTATAATTCACCCCTCCACTTT. Translated, it gives CSAVASYNSPLHF.

This clonotype was found many times. The V and J genes are TRBV7-2 and TRBJ1-2; TRBD1 might be the D (5 bases). Germline CDR1 is SGHTA and CDR2 is FQGNSA. V lost 5 bases and J lost 0, with 16 bases in between. The CDR3 contains 16 residues. Written as DNA, the CDR3 is TGTGCCAGCAGCCCCCCTTGGGGCTCGACTAACTATGGCTACACCTTC. It translates to CASSPPWGSTNYGYTF. Supplemented by reference TRBV7-2 and TRBJ1-2, the full variable domain reads GAGVSQSPSNKVTEKGKDVELRCDPISGHTALYWYRQSLGQGLEFLIYFQGNSAPDKSGLPSDRFSAERTGGSVSTLTIQRTQQEDSAVYLCASSPPWGSTNYGYTFGSGTRLTVV.

This chain connects TRBV5-6 to TRBJ2-7; perhaps TRBD2 as D (6 bases). Germline CDR1 and CDR2: SGHDT and YYEEEE. Trimming took off 0 bases at V and 3 bases at J, with 10 bases between the two ends. The CDR3 runs 14 residues. CDR3 in amino acids: CASSLGGERYEQYV. The CDR3, as DNA: TGTGCCAGCAGCTTGGGGGGGGAACGCTACGAGCAGTACGTC.

The V gene is TRBV3-1, the J gene TRBJ2-7, with TRBD1 identical over 10 bases. The CDR3 spans 15 residues. Looked up from germline, CDR1 is LGHDT and CDR2 is YNNKEL (reference sequence). The V gene end was trimmed by 4 bases and the J gene end by 6 bases; junction bases not matched to a gene: 9. DNA of the CDR3: TGTGCCAGCAGCCGCTCCGGGACAGGGGATTCCGAGCAGTACTTC. This translates into CASSRSGTGDSEQYF.

This rearrangement joins TRBV20-1 to TRBJ2-3; the match to TRBD1 covers 10 bases. The V segment lost 1 base and the J segment 4 bases; nucleotides outside the gene matches: 8. This CDR3 comprises 16 residues. Germline loops: CDR1 DFQATT, CDR2 SNEGSKA (reference sequence). The CDR3 reads CSARVGGTGAADTQYF. The CDR3 nucleotides read TGCAGTGCTAGAGTGGGGGGGACAGGGGCGGCAGATACGCAGTATTTT.

In its sample, this clonotype was seen many times. The DNA of the CDR3 is TGTGCCAGCAAGGCTAGCGGGCTTTCCGGGGAGCAGTTCTTC. This encodes CASKASGLSGEQFF. V usage is TRBV6-1 and J usage is TRBJ2-1; TRBD2 agrees at 8 bases. The CDR3 sequence is 14 residues long. V lost 7 bases and J lost 10; bases outside the gene matches: 12. Germline V gene lookup returns CDR1 MNHNS and CDR2 SASEGT.

This clonotype was observed a few times. This chain joins TRBV10-3 and TRBJ1-5; 7 bases map to TRBD1. Per the germline V gene, CDR1 is ENHRY and CDR2 is SYGVKD. The V and J ends lost 3 bases and 6 bases, in that order; junction bases with no gene match: 5. The CDR3 totals 14 residues. CDR3 loop: CAISEDRVGQPQHF. In nucleotides, the CDR3 is TGTGCCATCAGTGAAGACAGGGTGGGTCAGCCCCAGCATTTT.

A few counts support this clonotype. This chain connects TRBV28 to TRBJ1-5; the D gene is possibly TRBD1 (5 bases). The germline CDR1 and CDR2 sequences are MDHEN and SYDVKM. The CDR3 runs 15 residues. Trimming stripped 7 bases from V and 4 bases from J, with 17 bases between. The CDR3 DNA follows: TGTGCCAGCACCGCCTCGACGGGGGGTAATCAGCCCCAGCATTTT. Its protein is CASTASTGGNQPQHF.

This clonotype was picked up a small number of times. The gene calls are TRBV5-1 and TRBJ2-1, with 7 bases fitting TRBD1. V trimming: 2 bases; J trimming: 7 bases; junction bases outside the gene matches: 6. Germline CDR1 is SGHRS and CDR2 is YFSETQ. The CDR3 sequence is 14 residues long. CDR3 residues: CASSFGQDWNEQFF. CDR3 nucleotide sequence: TGCGCCAGCAGCTTCGGACAGGATTGGAATGAGCAGTTCTTC.

V gene TRBV12-3 or TRBV12-4 combines with J gene TRBJ1-2; D call uncertain. The length of the CDR3 is 13 residues. V was cut by 5 bases and J by 5 bases, with 12 bases left in between. CDR3 in amino acids: CASSPEMSYGYTF. The CDR3 coding sequence is TGTGCCAGCAGTCCCGAAATGAGTTATGGCTACACCTTC.

The chain couples TRBV6-2 or TRBV6-3 to TRBJ1-5; TRBD1 aligns across 8 bases. The CDR3 has 14 amino acids. CDR1 is MNHEY, CDR2 SVGEGT, per germline. The V gene end was trimmed by 6 bases and the J gene end by 6 bases; junction bases not matched to a gene: 7. Here the CDR3 reads CASRPTGGIQPQHF. The CDR3 DNA follows: TGTGCCAGCAGACCCACAGGGGGGATTCAGCCCCAGCATTTT.

This clonotype was picked up a small number of times. V usage is TRBV7-9 and J usage is TRBJ2-5, with 7 bases fitting TRBD1. Looked up from germline, CDR1 is SEHNR and CDR2 is FQNEAQ (reference sequence). J gave up 2 bases and V 5 bases, and 11 bases lay outside the gene matches. This CDR3 has 16 amino acids. The CDR3: CASSQTRQGWQETQYF. CDR3 nucleotide sequence: TGTGCCAGCAGCCAAACCCGACAGGGATGGCAAGAGACCCAGTACTTC.

The CDR3 DNA sequence: TGTGCCAGCAGCCAAGATACGGACCTGAACACTGAAGCTTTCTTT. It translates to CASSQDTDLNTEAFF. This chain uses TRBV14 with TRBJ1-1, with D unclear. Trimming pared 0 bases from V and 0 bases from J, leaving 8 bases between. Germline CDR1 and CDR2: SGHDN and FVKESK. The CDR3 is made up of 15 amino acids.

This clonotype occurred many times. V gene TRBV5-1 combines with J gene TRBJ2-2; 8 bases line up with TRBD2. This CDR3 region has 15 residues. Germline CDR1 reads SGHRS; CDR2 reads YFSETQ. V was clipped by 5 bases and J by 6 bases; unmatched bases: 9. The CDR3 here is CASSLQAGGPGELFF. DNA of the CDR3: TGCGCCAGCAGTCTTCAGGCGGGGGGTCCCGGGGAGCTGTTTTTT. Full variable domain (rest looked up from reference TRBV5-1 and TRBJ2-2): KAGVTQTPRYLIKTRGQQVTLSCSPISGHRSVSWYQQTPGQGLQFLFEYFSETQRNKGNFPGRFSGRQFSNSRSEMNVSTLELGDSALYLCASSLQAGGPGELFFGEGSRLTVL.

This clonotype was seen at least ten times. The chain has TRBV7-9 and TRBJ1-1; D is uncertain. CDR3 size: 11 residues. Deletions cut 1 base from V and 11 bases from J, with 8 bases between. The germline V gene has CDR1 SEHNR and CDR2 FQNEAQ (reference sequence). The CDR3 here is CASSLEVGAFF. The CDR3 DNA follows: TGTGCCAGCAGCTTAGAAGTTGGGGCTTTCTTT.

This clonotype was seen more than once but under ten times. This chain joins TRBV6-5 and TRBJ2-7; D is unresolved. Germline CDR1 and CDR2: MNHEY and SVGAGI. This CDR3 comprises 12 residues. Trimming pared 11 bases from V and 2 bases from J, leaving 13 bases between. CDR3 protein: CAAGSATYEQYF. The DNA of the CDR3 is TGTGCCGCAGGATCCGCAACCTACGAGCAGTACTTC.

A few counts support this clonotype. The V gene is TRBV12-3 or TRBV12-4, the J gene TRBJ2-1; 14 nucleotides agree with TRBD2. The J segment lost 7 bases and the V segment lost 6 bases, leaving 5 bases of the junction unmatched. CDR3 length: 15 amino acids. CDR3 in DNA: TGTGCCAGCAGCTACGGACTAGCGGGGGGAAATGAGCAGTTCTTC. Translating it yields CASSYGLAGGNEQFF.

This clonotype appeared many times. J is TRBJ2-1 and V is TRBV5-5; D perhaps matches TRBD2 (5 bases). This CDR3 has 14 amino acids. From germline, CDR1 is SGHKS and CDR2 YYEKEE (reference sequence). V was clipped by 2 bases and J by 10 bases, with 16 bases between them. The CDR3: CASSFWAILGEQFF. CDR3 bases: TGTGCCAGCAGCTTTTGGGCGATACTAGGGGAGCAGTTCTTC.

This clonotype was found a few times. The V call is TRBV28, the J call TRBJ1-5, with TRBD1 matching 9 bases. The junction had 14 bases not matched to a gene; V was cut back by 6 bases and J by 2 bases. This CDR3 region has 18 residues. CDR1 is MDHEN, CDR2 SYDVKM, per germline. CDR3: CASRHRDRVRSGNQPQHF. CDR3 bases: TGTGCCAGCAGACACCGGGACAGGGTAAGAAGCGGCAATCAGCCCCAGCATTTT. Looking up the rest from reference TRBV28 and TRBJ1-5 gives the full variable domain: DVKVTQSSRYLVKRTGEKVFLECVQDMDHENMFWYRQDPGLGLRLIYFSYDVKMKEKGDIPEGYSVSREKKERFSLILESASTNQTSMYLCASRHRDRVRSGNQPQHFGDGTRLSIL.